What follows is one TCR beta chain and its context. Its matching antigen is unknown. No DNA is shown, since the ends of the CDR3 on it are uncertain; the CDR3 is the one TCRdb lists. Before use, CD3+ T cells rested overnight in serum-free medium. This record comes from a study of T cell repertoires and leukemia-associated antigens. Study overall: Samples yielded roughly 3 to 5.5 million effective reads each, approximately 15 million overall.

Study findings and constraints: Whether expanded clones are antigen-specific and functional remains untested. Vbeta, Jbeta, VDJ rearrangement and unique CDR3 counts did not differ significantly across four groups.

Including both end residues, the CDR3 is 21 amino acids long. The germline gives CDR1 SEHNR, CDR2 FQNEAQ (reference sequence). TCRdb independently ran MiXCR on the 5' RACE reads; one entry per CDR3 protein. The sample consists of 9,800 or so distinct CDR3 sequences, roughly 40% of them appearing once. The sample comprised CD3+ T cells sorted from blood and cultured. The TCR sequence derives from a female donor in good health. This chain connects TRBV7-9 to TRBJ2-7; the table's D gene call, TRBD2, was not cross checked with the DNA. This CDR3 is CASSFYICSASWDQARKEQYF.